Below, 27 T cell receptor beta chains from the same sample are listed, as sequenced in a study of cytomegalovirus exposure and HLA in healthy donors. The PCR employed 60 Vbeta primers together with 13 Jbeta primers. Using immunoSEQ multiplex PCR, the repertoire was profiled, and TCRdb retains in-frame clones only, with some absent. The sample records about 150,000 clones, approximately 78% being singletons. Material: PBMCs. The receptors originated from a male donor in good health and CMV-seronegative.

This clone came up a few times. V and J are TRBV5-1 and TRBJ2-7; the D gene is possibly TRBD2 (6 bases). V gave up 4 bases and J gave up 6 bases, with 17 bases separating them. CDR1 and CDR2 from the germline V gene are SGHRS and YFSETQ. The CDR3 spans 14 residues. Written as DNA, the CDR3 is TGCGCCAGCAGCCCGGTGGAGGGTCTGGGCGAGCAGTACTTC. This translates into CASSPVEGLGEQYF.

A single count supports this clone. CDR3 protein: CASSYIGTGAYEQYF. The CDR3, as DNA: TGTGCCAGCAGTTATATTGGGACAGGGGCCTACGAGCAGTACTTC. J is TRBJ2-7 and V is TRBV6-5, with 10 positions matching TRBD1. After removal of 3 bases from V and 2 bases from J, the junction contained 4 bases not matched to a gene. Germline-derived CDR1 and CDR2 are MNHEY and SVGAGI. This CDR3 comprises 15 residues.

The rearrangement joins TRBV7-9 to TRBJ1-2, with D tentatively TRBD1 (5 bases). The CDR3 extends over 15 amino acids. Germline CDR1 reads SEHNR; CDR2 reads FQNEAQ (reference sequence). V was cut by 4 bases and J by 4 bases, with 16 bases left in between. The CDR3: CASSSSLRGRYGYTF. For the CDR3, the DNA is TGTGCCAGCAGCTCATCCTTAAGGGGCCGCTATGGCTACACCTTC.

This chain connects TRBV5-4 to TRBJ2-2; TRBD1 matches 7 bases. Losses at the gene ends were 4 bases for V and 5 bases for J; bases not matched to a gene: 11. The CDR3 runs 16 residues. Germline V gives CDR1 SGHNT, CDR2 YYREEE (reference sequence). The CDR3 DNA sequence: TGTGCCAGCAGCACGCTGACAGGGTTCGTAACCGGGGAGCTGTTTTTT. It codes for CASSTLTGFVTGELFF.

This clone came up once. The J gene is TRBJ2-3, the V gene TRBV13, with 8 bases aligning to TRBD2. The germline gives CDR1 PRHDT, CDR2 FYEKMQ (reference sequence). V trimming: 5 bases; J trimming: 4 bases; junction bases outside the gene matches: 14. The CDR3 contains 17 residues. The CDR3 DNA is TGTGCCAGCAGCCCCCAGAAGGCAGCGGGAGTTTCAGATACGCAGTATTTT. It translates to CASSPQKAAGVSDTQYF. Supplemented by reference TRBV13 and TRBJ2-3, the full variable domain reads AAGVIQSPRHLIKEKRETATLKCYPIPRHDTVYWYQQGPGQDPQFLISFYEKMQSDKGSIPDRFSAQQFSDYHSELNMSSLELGDSALYFCASSPQKAAGVSDTQYFGPGTRLTVL.

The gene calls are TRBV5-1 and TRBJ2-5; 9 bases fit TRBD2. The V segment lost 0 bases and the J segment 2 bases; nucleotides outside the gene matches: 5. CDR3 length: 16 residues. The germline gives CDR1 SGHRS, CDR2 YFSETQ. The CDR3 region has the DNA TGCGCCAGCAGCTTGGTGCTCGCGGGGGGGCAAGAGACCCAGTACTTC. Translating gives CASSLVLAGGQETQYF.

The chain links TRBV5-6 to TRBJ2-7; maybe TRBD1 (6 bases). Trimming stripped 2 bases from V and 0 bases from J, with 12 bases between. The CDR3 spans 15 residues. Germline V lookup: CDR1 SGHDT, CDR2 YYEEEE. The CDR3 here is CASSFYRTVSYEQYF. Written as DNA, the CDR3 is TGTGCCAGCAGCTTTTACCGGACAGTCTCCTACGAGCAGTACTTC.

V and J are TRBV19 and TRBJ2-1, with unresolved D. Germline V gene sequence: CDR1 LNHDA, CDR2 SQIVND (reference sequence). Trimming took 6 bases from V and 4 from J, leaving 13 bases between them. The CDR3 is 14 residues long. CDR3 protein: CASRKGGEYNEQFF. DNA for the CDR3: TGTGCCAGTAGGAAAGGCGGAGAGTACAATGAGCAGTTCTTC.

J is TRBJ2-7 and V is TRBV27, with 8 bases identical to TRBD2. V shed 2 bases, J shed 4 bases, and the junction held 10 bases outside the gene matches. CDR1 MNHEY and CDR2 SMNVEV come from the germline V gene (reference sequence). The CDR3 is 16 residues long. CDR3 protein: CASSLSSGVIGYEQYF. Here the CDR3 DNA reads TGTGCCAGCAGTTTAAGTAGCGGGGTTATTGGATACGAGCAGTACTTC.

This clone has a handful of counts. CDR3 sequence: CASSSSGHNQPQHF. The CDR3 DNA reads as TGTGCCAGCAGTAGTTCAGGGCACAATCAGCCCCAGCATTTT. The chain joins TRBV6-6 to TRBJ1-5, with TRBD1 as a possible D gene (5 bases). The CDR3 runs to 14 residues. Germline-derived CDR1 and CDR2 are MNHNY and SVGAGI (reference sequence). V lost 5 bases, J lost 3 bases, and 11 bases lay in between.

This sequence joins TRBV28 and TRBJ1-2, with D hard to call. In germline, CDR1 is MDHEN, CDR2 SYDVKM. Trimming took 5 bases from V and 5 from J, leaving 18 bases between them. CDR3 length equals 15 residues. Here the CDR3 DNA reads TGTGCCAGCAGTCTCCGGACTGAGGGTGGGTATGGCTACACCTTC. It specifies CASSLRTEGGYGYTF.

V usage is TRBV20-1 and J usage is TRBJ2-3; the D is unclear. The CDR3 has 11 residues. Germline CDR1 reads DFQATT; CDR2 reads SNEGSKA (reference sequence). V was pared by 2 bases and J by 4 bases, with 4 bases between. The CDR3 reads CSARLPDTQYF. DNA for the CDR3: TGCAGTGCTAGACTTCCAGATACGCAGTATTTT.

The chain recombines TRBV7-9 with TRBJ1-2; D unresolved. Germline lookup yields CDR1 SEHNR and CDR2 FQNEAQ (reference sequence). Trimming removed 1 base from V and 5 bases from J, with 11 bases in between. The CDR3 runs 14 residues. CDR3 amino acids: CASSLEQNFYGYTF. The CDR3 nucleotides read TGTGCCAGCAGCTTAGAACAGAACTTTTATGGCTACACCTTC.

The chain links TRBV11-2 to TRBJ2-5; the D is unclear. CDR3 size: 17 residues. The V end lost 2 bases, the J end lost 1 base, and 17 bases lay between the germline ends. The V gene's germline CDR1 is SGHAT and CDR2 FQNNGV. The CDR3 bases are TGTGCCAGCAGCTTATCTATGGCAGCGACGCTCCAAGAGACCCAGTACTTC. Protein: CASSLSMAATLQETQYF.

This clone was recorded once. The CDR3 coding sequence is TGTGCCAGTAGTATAAAGAAAACAGTCAGTGGGCCCCAGCATTTT. The encoded protein is CASSIKKTVSGPQHF. The chain uses TRBV19 and TRBJ1-5; D call uncertain. The CDR3 extends over 15 amino acids. From germline, CDR1 is LNHDA and CDR2 SQIVND (reference sequence). Trimming shortened V by 2 bases and J by 9 bases, and 17 bases separated the two germline ends.

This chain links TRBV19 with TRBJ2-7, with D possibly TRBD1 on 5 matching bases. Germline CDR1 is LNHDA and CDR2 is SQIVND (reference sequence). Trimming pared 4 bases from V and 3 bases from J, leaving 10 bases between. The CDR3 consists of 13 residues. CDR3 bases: TGTGCCAGTAGTACCCAGGGTAGCTACGAGCAGTACTTC. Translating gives CASSTQGSYEQYF.

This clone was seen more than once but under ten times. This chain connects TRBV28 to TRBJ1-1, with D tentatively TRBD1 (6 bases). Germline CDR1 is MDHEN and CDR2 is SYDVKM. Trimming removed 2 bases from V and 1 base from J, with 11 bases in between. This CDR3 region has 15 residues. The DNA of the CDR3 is TGTGCCAGCAGTTTAACAGGGCCAAGGAACACTGAAGCTTTCTTT. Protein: CASSLTGPRNTEAFF.

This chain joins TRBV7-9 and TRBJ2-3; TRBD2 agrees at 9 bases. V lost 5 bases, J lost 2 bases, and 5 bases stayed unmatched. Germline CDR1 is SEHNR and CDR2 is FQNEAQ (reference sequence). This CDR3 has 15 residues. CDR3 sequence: CASSTLAGITDTQYF. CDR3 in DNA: TGTGCCAGCAGCACCCTAGCGGGAATCACAGATACGCAGTATTTT.

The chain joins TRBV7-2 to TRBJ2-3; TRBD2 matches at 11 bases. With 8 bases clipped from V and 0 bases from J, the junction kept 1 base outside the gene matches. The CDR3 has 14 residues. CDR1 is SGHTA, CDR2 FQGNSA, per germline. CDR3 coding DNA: TGTGCCAGCGGGACTAGCGGAAGCACAGATACGCAGTATTTT. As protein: CASGTSGSTDTQYF. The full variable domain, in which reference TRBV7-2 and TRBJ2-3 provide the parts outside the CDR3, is GAGVSQSPSNKVTEKGKDVELRCDPISGHTALYWYRQSLGQGLEFLIYFQGNSAPDKSGLPSDRFSAERTGGSVSTLTIQRTQQEDSAVYLCASGTSGSTDTQYFGPGTRLTVL.

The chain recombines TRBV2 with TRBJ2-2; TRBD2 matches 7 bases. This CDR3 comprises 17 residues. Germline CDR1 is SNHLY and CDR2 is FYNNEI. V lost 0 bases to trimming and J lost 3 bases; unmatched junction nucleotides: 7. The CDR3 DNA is TGTGCCAGCAGTGAAGCGGGGAGGGGCGTTTACACCGGGGAGCTGTTTTTT. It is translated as CASSEAGRGVYTGELFF.

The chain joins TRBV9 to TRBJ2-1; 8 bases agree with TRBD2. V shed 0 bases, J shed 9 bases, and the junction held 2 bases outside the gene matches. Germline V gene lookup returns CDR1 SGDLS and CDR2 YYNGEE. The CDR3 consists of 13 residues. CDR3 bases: TGTGCCAGCAGCGTAGAACTAGCGGTTGAGCAGTTCTTC. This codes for CASSVELAVEQFF.

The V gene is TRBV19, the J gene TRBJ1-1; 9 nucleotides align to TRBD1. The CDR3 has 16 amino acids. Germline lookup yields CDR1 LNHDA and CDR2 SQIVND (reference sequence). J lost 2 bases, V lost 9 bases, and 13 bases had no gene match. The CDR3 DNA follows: TGTGCCAGCCGAGAGGGCTGGGACAGGGCCAACACTGAAGCTTTCTTT. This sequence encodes CASREGWDRANTEAFF.

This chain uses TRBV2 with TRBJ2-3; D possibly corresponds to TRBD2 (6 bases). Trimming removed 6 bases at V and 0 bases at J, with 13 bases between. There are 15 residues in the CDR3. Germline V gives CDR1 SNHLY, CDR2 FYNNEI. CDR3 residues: CASSAGFLSTDTQYF. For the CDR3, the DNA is TGTGCCAGCAGCGCGGGGTTTCTTAGCACAGATACGCAGTATTTT.

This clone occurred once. CDR3 DNA sequence: TGTGCCAGCAGCCCTAGGATGATGGCCACCGGGGAGCTGTTTTTT. It translates to CASSPRMMATGELFF. The chain has TRBV7-2 and TRBJ2-2; D is uncertain. Trimming took 5 bases from V and 4 from J, leaving 14 bases between them. From germline, CDR1 is SGHTA and CDR2 FQGNSA. This CDR3 comprises 15 residues. Full variable domain (outside the CDR3, taken from reference TRBV7-2 and TRBJ2-2): GAGVSQSPSNKVTEKGKDVELRCDPISGHTALYWYRQSLGQGLEFLIYFQGNSAPDKSGLPSDRFSAERTGGSVSTLTIQRTQQEDSAVYLCASSPRMMATGELFFGEGSRLTVL.

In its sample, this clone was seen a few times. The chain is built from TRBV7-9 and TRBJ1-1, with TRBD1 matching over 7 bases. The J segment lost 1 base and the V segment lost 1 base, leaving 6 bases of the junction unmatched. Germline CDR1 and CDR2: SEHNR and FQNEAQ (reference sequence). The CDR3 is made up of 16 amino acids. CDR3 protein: CASSLEGGRPNTEAFF. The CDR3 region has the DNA TGTGCCAGCAGCTTAGAAGGGGGCCGGCCGAACACTGAAGCTTTCTTT.

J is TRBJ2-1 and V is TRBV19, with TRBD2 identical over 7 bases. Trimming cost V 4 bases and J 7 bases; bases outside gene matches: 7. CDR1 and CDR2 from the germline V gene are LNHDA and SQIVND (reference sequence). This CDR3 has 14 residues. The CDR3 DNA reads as TGTGCCAGTAGTAACCCGGGACTACGGAATGAGCAGTTCTTC. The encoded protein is CASSNPGLRNEQFF.

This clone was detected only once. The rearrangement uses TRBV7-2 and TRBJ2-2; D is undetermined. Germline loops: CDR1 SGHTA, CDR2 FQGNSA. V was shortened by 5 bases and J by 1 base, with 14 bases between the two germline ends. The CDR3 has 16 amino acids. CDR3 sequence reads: CASSRVGTGNTGELFF. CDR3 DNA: TGTGCCAGCAGCCGTGTTGGTACGGGGAACACCGGGGAGCTGTTTTTT. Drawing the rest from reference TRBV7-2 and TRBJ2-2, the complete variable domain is GAGVSQSPSNKVTEKGKDVELRCDPISGHTALYWYRQSLGQGLEFLIYFQGNSAPDKSGLPSDRFSAERTGGSVSTLTIQRTQQEDSAVYLCASSRVGTGNTGELFFGEGSRLTVL.